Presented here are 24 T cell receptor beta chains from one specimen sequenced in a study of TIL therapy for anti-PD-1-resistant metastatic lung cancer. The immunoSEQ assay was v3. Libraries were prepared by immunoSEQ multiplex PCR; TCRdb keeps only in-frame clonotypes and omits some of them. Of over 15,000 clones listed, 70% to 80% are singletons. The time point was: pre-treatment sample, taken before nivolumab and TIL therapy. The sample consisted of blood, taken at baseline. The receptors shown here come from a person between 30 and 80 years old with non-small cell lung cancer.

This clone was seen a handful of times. The CDR3 loop is CASSVSGGIRSDTQYF. The CDR3 coding sequence is TGTGCCAGCAGCGTCTCAGGGGGCATACGATCAGATACGCAGTATTTT. V and J are TRBV9 and TRBJ2-3; TRBD1 matches at 8 bases. The CDR3 loop spans 16 amino acids. The V gene's germline CDR1 is SGDLS and CDR2 YYNGEE. V lost 2 bases, J lost 4 bases, and 9 bases stayed unmatched.

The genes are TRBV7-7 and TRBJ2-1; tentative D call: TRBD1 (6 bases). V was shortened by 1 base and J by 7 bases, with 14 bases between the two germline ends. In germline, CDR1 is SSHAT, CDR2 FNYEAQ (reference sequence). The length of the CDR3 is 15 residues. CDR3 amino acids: CASSLEPGAGNEQFF. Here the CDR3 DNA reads TGTGCCAGCAGCTTAGAACCAGGGGCTGGGAATGAGCAGTTCTTC.

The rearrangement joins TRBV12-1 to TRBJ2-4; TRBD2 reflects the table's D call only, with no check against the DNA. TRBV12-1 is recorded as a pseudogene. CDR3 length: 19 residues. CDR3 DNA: TGTGCCAGCAGCTTTAATAGCCGCCAGCGGATCCTAGCCAAAAACATTCAGTACTTC. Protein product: CASSFNSRQRILAKNIQYF.

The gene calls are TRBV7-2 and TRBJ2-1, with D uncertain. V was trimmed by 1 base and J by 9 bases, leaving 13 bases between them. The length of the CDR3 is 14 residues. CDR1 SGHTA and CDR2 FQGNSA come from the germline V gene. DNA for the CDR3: TGTGCCAGCAGCTTAGTCAATTTAACCCCTGAGCAGTTCTTC. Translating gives CASSLVNLTPEQFF.

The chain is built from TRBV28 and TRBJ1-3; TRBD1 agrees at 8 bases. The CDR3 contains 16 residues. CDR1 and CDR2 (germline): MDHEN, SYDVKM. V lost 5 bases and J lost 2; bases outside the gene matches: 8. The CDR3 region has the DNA TGTGCCAGCAGTCCACAGGGGGGCATAACTGGAAACACCATATATTTT. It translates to CASSPQGGITGNTIYF.

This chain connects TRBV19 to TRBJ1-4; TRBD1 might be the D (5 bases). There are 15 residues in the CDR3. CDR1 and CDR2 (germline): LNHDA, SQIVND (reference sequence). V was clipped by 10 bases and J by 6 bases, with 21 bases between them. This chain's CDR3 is CATQEGLSDDEKLFF. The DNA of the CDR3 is TGTGCCACCCAAGAGGGGCTATCAGATGATGAAAAACTGTTTTTT.

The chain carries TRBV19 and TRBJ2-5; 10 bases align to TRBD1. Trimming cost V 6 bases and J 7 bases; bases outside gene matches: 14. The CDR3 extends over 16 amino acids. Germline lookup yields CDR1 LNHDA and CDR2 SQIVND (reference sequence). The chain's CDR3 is CASRPASSGDRGTQYF. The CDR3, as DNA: TGTGCCAGTAGGCCTGCCTCGAGCGGGGACAGGGGGACCCAGTACTTC.

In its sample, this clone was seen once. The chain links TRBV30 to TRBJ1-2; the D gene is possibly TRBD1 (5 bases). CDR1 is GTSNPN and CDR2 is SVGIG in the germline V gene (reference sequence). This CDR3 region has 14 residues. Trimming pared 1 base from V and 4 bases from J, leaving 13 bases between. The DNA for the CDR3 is TGTGCCTGGAGTGAGGGCACTGGGGGCTATGGCTACACCTTC. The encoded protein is CAWSEGTGGYGYTF.

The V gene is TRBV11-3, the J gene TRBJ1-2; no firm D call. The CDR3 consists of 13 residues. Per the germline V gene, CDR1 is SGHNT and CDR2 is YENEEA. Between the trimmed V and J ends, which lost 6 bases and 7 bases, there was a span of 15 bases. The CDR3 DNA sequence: TGTGCCAGCAGTCAGAGGGAACTTCTTGGCTACACCTTC. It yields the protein CASSQRELLGYTF.

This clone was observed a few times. The CDR3 DNA is TGTGCCAGCAGCGCCGGGACTAGCTCATATTTTGGTCAGTACTTC. Translation: CASSAGTSSYFGQYF. This chain links TRBV5-4 with TRBJ2-7; the match to TRBD2 covers 9 bases. Germline lookup yields CDR1 SGHNT and CDR2 YYREEE (reference sequence). Trimming at V came to 4 bases and at J to 10 bases, leaving 15 bases not matched to a gene. CDR3 length equals 15 residues. The variable domain in full, completed from reference TRBV5-4 and TRBJ2-7, reads ETGVTQSPTHLIKTRGQQVTLRCSSQSGHNTVSWYQQALGQGPQFIFQYYREEENGRGNFPPRFSGLQFPNYSSELNVNALELDDSALYLCASSAGTSSYFGQYFGPGTRLTVT.

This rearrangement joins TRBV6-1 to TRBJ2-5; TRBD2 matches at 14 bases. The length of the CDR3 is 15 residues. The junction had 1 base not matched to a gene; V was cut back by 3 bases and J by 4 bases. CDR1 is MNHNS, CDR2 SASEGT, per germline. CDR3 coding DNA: TGTGCCAGCAGTGAGACTAGCGGGGGGGCAGAGACCCAGTACTTC. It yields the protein CASSETSGGAETQYF.

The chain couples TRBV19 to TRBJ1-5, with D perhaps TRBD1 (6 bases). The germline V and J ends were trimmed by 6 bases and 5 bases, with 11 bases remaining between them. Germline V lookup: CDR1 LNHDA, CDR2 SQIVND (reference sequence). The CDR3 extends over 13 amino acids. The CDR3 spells CASRIQGDQPQHF. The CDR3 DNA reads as TGTGCCAGTAGGATACAGGGAGATCAGCCCCAGCATTTT.

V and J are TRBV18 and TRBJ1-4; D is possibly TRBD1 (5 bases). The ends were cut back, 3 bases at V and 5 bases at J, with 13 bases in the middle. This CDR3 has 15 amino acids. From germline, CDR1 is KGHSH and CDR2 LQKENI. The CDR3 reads CASSPTGAQNEKLFF. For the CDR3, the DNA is TGTGCCAGCTCACCCACCGGGGCCCAAAATGAAAAACTGTTTTTT.

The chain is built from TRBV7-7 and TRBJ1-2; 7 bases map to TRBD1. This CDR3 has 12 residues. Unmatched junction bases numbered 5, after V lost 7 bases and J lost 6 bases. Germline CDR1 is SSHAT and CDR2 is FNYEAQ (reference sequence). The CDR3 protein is CASTKGADGYTF. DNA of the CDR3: TGTGCCAGCACCAAGGGGGCAGATGGCTACACCTTC.

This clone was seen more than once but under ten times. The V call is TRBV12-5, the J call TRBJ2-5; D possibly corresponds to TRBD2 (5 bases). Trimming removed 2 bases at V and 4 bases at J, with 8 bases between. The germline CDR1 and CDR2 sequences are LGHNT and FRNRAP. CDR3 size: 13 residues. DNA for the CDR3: TGTGCTAGTGGTTTGCCGGCGGGAGAGACCCAGTACTTC. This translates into CASGLPAGETQYF.

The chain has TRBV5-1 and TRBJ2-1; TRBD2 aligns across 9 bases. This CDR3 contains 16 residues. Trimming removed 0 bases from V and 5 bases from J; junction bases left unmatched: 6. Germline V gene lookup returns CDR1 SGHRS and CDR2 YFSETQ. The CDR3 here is CASSLGPSGTNNEQFF. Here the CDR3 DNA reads TGCGCCAGCAGCTTGGGGCCTAGCGGGACCAACAATGAGCAGTTCTTC.

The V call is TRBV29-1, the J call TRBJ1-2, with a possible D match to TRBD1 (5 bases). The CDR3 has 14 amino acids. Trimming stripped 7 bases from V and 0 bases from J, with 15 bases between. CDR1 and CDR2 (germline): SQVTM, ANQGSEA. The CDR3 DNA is TGCAGCGCCCGGGACCGACGAGCTAACTATGGCTACACCTTC. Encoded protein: CSARDRRANYGYTF.

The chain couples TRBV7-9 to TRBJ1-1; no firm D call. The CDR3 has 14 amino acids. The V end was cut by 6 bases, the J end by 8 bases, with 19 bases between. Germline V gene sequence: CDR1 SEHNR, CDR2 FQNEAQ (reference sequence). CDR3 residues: CASRLGVSGGEAFF. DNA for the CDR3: TGTGCCAGCAGACTCGGGGTCAGCGGTGGGGAAGCTTTCTTT.

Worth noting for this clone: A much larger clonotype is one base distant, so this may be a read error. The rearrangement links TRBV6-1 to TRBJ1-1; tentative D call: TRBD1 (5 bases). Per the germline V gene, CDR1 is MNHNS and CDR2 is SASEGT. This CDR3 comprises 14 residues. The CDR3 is CASSVKFLDTKAFF. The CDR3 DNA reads TGTGCCAGCAGTGTGAAGTTTTTGGACACTAAAGCTTTCTTT.

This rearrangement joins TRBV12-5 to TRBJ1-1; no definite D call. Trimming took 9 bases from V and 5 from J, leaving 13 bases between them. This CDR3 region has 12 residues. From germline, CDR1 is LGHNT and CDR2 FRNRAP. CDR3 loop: CASGPLGTEAFF. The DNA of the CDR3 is TGTGCTAGCGGGCCTCTGGGGACTGAAGCTTTCTTT.

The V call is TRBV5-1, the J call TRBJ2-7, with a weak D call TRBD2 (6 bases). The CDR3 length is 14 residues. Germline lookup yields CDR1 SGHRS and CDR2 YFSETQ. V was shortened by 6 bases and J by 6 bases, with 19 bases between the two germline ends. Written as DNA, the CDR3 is TGCGCCAGCAAGATGGACGGGACTTACGGCGAGCAGTACTTC. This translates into CASKMDGTYGEQYF. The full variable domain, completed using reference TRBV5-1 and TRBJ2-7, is KAGVTQTPRYLIKTRGQQVTLSCSPISGHRSVSWYQQTPGQGLQFLFEYFSETQRNKGNFPGRFSGRQFSNSRSEMNVSTLELGDSALYLCASKMDGTYGEQYFGPGTRLTVT.

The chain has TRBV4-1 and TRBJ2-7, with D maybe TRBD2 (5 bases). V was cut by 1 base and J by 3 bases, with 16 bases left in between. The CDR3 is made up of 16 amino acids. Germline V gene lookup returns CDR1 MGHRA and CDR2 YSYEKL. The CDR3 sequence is CASSQVPGREYYEQYF. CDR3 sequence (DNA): TGCGCCAGCAGCCAAGTACCTGGACGGGAATACTACGAGCAGTACTTC.

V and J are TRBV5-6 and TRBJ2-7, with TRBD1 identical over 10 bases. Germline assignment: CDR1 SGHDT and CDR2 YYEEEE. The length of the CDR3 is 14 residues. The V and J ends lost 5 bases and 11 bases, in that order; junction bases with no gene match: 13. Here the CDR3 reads CASSTIPWDRGEYF. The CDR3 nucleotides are TGTGCCAGCAGTACGATACCATGGGACAGGGGAGAGTACTTC.

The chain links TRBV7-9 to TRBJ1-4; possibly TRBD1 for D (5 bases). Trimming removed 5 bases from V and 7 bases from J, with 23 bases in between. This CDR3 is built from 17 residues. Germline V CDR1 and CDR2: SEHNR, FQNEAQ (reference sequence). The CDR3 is CASSTSHWGKEGEKLFF. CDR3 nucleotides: TGTGCCAGCAGCACCAGCCACTGGGGGAAGGAGGGTGAAAAACTGTTTTTT.